Listed below are T cell receptor beta chains from one sample, sequenced in a study of blood T cell repertoires in COVID-19. Clones were read by immunoSEQ multiplex PCR, and TCRdb kept only the in-frame ones, dropping some. The data show around 250,000 clones, about 88% seen once. The source material was peripheral blood. These receptors originate from a man between 18 and 35 years old with active or convalescent COVID-19. CDR3s include the opening cysteine and the closing phenylalanine or tryptophan. Each record gives: D gene, clone size, J gene, V gene, CDR3 DNA, CDR3 protein. D genes are given only for firm matches. Not all rows give a size; the values are once, few, many and, for expanded clones, a class.

d_gene: TRBD1; abundance: NA; j_gene: TRBJ1-3; v_gene: TRBV2; CDR3nt: TGTGCCAGCAGTGACCCGGGACAGGGTGCAAACACCATATATTTT; CDR3aa: CASSDPGQGANTIYF
d_gene: NA; abundance: NA; j_gene: TRBJ2-2; v_gene: TRBV5-4; CDR3nt: TGTGCCAGCAGCTTTCAGGGTACCACCGGGGAGCTGTTTTTT; CDR3aa: CASSFQGTTGELFF
d_gene: NA; abundance: few; j_gene: TRBJ1-1; v_gene: TRBV9; CDR3nt: TGTGCCAGCAGCGCCAGACCCCAGGGATCCCAGGCTTTCTTT; CDR3aa: CASSARPQGSQAFF
d_gene: NA; abundance: NA; j_gene: TRBJ1-1; v_gene: TRBV6-5; CDR3nt: TGTGCCAGCAGTTACTCGACATTCGACACTGAAGCTTTCTTT; CDR3aa: CASSYSTFDTEAFF
d_gene: TRBD1; abundance: once; j_gene: TRBJ2-2; v_gene: TRBV4-1; CDR3nt: TGCGCCAGCAGCCAACCTTGGGGTACAGGACAGGTCGCGAACACCGGGGAGCTGTTTTTT; CDR3aa: CASSQPWGTGQVANTGELFF
d_gene: TRBD1; abundance: NA; j_gene: TRBJ2-7; v_gene: TRBV9; CDR3nt: TGTGCCAGCAGCGTAGCCGGGACAGATTTCTACGAGCAGTACTTC; CDR3aa: CASSVAGTDFYEQYF
d_gene: NA; abundance: NA; j_gene: TRBJ1-4; v_gene: TRBV10-2; CDR3nt: TGCGCCAGCAGAGGGGCAACTAATGAAAAACTGTTTTTT; CDR3aa: CASRGATNEKLFF
d_gene: TRBD1; abundance: NA; j_gene: TRBJ2-1; v_gene: TRBV27; CDR3nt: TGTGCCAGCAGGACCGGGGACAGGGTTCACAATGAGCAGTTCTTC; CDR3aa: CASRTGDRVHNEQFF
d_gene: TRBD1; abundance: NA; j_gene: TRBJ1-2; v_gene: TRBV27; CDR3nt: TGTGCCAGCTTCCCCGGGACAGGGGGCTGGAGTGGCTACACCTTC; CDR3aa: CASFPGTGGWSGYTF
d_gene: NA; abundance: NA; j_gene: TRBJ1-6; v_gene: TRBV4-3; CDR3nt: TGCGCCAGCAGCCAAGTCGGTCCCAATTCACCCCTCCACTTT; CDR3aa: CASSQVGPNSPLHF
d_gene: NA; abundance: NA; j_gene: TRBJ1-3; v_gene: TRBV11-1; CDR3nt: TGTGCCAGCAGCCCATCCGGAAACACCATATATTTT; CDR3aa: CASSPSGNTIYF
d_gene: NA; abundance: NA; j_gene: TRBJ2-7; v_gene: TRBV6-5; CDR3nt: TGTGCCAGCAGAGCCGGAAGGGGGAGCTCCTACGAGCAGTACTTC; CDR3aa: CASRAGRGSSYEQYF
d_gene: TRBD1; abundance: NA; j_gene: TRBJ1-1; v_gene: TRBV6-1; CDR3nt: TGTGCCAGCAGTGAACCAGGACAGGGGTATATTGTTTTCTTT; CDR3aa: CASSEPGQGYIVFF
d_gene: NA; abundance: NA; j_gene: TRBJ1-6; v_gene: TRBV19; CDR3nt: TGTGCCAGTAGTGGGGACATAATTTCTTCACCCCTCCACTTT; CDR3aa: CASSGDIISSPLHF
d_gene: TRBD1; abundance: NA; j_gene: TRBJ2-2; v_gene: TRBV11-2; CDR3nt: TGTGCCAGCACCCCTTGGACAGGGATGAACACCGGGGAGCTGTTTTTT; CDR3aa: CASTPWTGMNTGELFF
d_gene: NA; abundance: NA; j_gene: TRBJ1-1; v_gene: TRBV5-1; CDR3nt: TGCGCCAGCAGCTTGTCAGGGGAGACTGAAGCTTTCTTT; CDR3aa: CASSLSGETEAFF
d_gene: NA; abundance: NA; j_gene: TRBJ2-7; v_gene: TRBV9; CDR3nt: TGTGCCAGCAGCGTAGGGCAGGGGCTATACGAGCAGTACTTC; CDR3aa: CASSVGQGLYEQYF
d_gene: NA; abundance: NA; j_gene: TRBJ1-2; v_gene: TRBV20-1; CDR3nt: TGCAGTGCTAGTACCGGGTTCTACTATGGCTACACCTTC; CDR3aa: CSASTGFYYGYTF
d_gene: NA; abundance: NA; j_gene: TRBJ2-1; v_gene: TRBV29-1; CDR3nt: TGCAGCACCTACTTGGAGATGGATCTAGTGCAGTTCTTC; CDR3aa: CSTYLEMDLVQFF
d_gene: NA; abundance: once; j_gene: TRBJ2-7; v_gene: TRBV6-5; CDR3nt: TGTGCCAGCAGTTACAAGGGACAATACGAGCAGTACTTC; CDR3aa: CASSYKGQYEQYF
d_gene: TRBD2; abundance: NA; j_gene: TRBJ2-7; v_gene: TRBV3-1/TRBV3-2; CDR3nt: TGTGCCAGCAGCCAAACTAGCGACCCCTCCTACGAGCAGTACTTC; CDR3aa: CASSQTSDPSYEQYF
d_gene: NA; abundance: NA; j_gene: TRBJ1-4; v_gene: TRBV7-9; CDR3nt: TGTGCCAGCAGCTTAGGTTGGGCCACAGGGGAAAAACTGTTTTTT; CDR3aa: CASSLGWATGEKLFF
d_gene: TRBD1; abundance: NA; j_gene: TRBJ2-7; v_gene: TRBV7-2; CDR3nt: TGTGCCAGCAGCCCGGGGACAGGGGGGTACGAGCAGTACTTC; CDR3aa: CASSPGTGGYEQYF
d_gene: NA; abundance: NA; j_gene: TRBJ1-5; v_gene: TRBV30; CDR3nt: TGTGCCTGGAGTCAGGGGCAGCCCCAGCATTTT; CDR3aa: CAWSQGQPQHF
d_gene: NA; abundance: NA; j_gene: TRBJ2-7; v_gene: TRBV3-1/TRBV3-2; CDR3nt: TGTGCCAGCAGCCAACAGGGGGGCGAGCAGTACTTC; CDR3aa: CASSQQGGEQYF
d_gene: TRBD1; abundance: NA; j_gene: TRBJ1-2; v_gene: TRBV6-6; CDR3nt: TGTGCCAGCAGTCGATCCGGGACAGGGGGAGTGGTAGATGGCTACACCTTC; CDR3aa: CASSRSGTGGVVDGYTF
d_gene: TRBD1; abundance: NA; j_gene: TRBJ1-1; v_gene: TRBV7-2; CDR3nt: TGTGCCAGCAGCTTATCCCGGGACAGGGCTGAAGCTTTCTTT; CDR3aa: CASSLSRDRAEAFF
d_gene: NA; abundance: NA; j_gene: TRBJ2-7; v_gene: TRBV18; CDR3nt: TGTGCCAGCTCACCACCTACTGTTACCTACGAGCAGTACTTC; CDR3aa: CASSPPTVTYEQYF
d_gene: TRBD1; abundance: NA; j_gene: TRBJ1-1; v_gene: TRBV19; CDR3nt: TGTGCCAGTAGTATAGAAAACAGGGGGCAAAGCTCCGAAGCTTTCTTT; CDR3aa: CASSIENRGQSSEAFF
d_gene: TRBD2; abundance: NA; j_gene: TRBJ2-7; v_gene: TRBV5-6; CDR3nt: TGTGCCAGCAGCCCCGTAGCGGGTGTGACCTACGAGCAGTACTTC; CDR3aa: CASSPVAGVTYEQYF
d_gene: NA; abundance: NA; j_gene: TRBJ2-1; v_gene: TRBV5-1; CDR3nt: TGCGCCAGCAGCTCGGGATTCTCCTACAATGAGCAGTTCTTC; CDR3aa: CASSSGFSYNEQFF
d_gene: NA; abundance: NA; j_gene: TRBJ2-5; v_gene: TRBV2; CDR3nt: TGTGCCAGCAGTGAGACGACCTTGCGGGACTCCCAGTACTTC; CDR3aa: CASSETTLRDSQYF
d_gene: NA; abundance: NA; j_gene: TRBJ1-5; v_gene: TRBV4-1; CDR3nt: TGCGCCAGCAGCCAAGGTAGAATCAGGGAGGTTCGTGAGAATCAGCCCCAGCATTTT; CDR3aa: CASSQGRIREVRENQPQHF
d_gene: NA; abundance: NA; j_gene: TRBJ1-1; v_gene: TRBV4-1; CDR3nt: TGCGCCAGCAGCCAACGTCCATACAGGGACACTGAAGCTTTCTTT; CDR3aa: CASSQRPYRDTEAFF
d_gene: TRBD1; abundance: once; j_gene: TRBJ2-7; v_gene: TRBV27; CDR3nt: TGTGCCAGCAGTAAACACGGACAGGGTAGCTACGAGCAGTACTTC; CDR3aa: CASSKHGQGSYEQYF
d_gene: NA; abundance: many; j_gene: TRBJ2-7; v_gene: TRBV28; CDR3nt: TGTGCCAGCAGTCCTCGCCGGGGGGCCCTCTACGAGCAGTACTTC; CDR3aa: CASSPRRGALYEQYF
d_gene: NA; abundance: NA; j_gene: TRBJ1-6; v_gene: TRBV29-1; CDR3nt: TGCAGCGTTGCTCGGGCCGACAGCGCGAATTCACCCCTCCACTTT; CDR3aa: CSVARADSANSPLHF
d_gene: NA; abundance: NA; j_gene: TRBJ2-1; v_gene: TRBV7-9; CDR3nt: TGTGCCAGCTTATCAGTTAAGGGAGGTCTCTTC; CDR3aa: CASLSVKGGLF
d_gene: TRBD2; abundance: NA; j_gene: TRBJ2-1; v_gene: TRBV4-2; CDR3nt: TGTGCCAGCAGCGTTGGCCGCGGGAGGGCTCGGCAGTTCTTC; CDR3aa: CASSVGRGRARQFF
d_gene: TRBD2; abundance: NA; j_gene: TRBJ2-5; v_gene: TRBV30; CDR3nt: TGTGCCTGGACTAGCGGGGAAGAGACCCAGTACTTC; CDR3aa: CAWTSGEETQYF
d_gene: NA; abundance: NA; j_gene: TRBJ2-7; v_gene: TRBV4-1; CDR3nt: TGCGCCAGCAGCCAAGGGGCTAGCGCAACCTACGAGCAGTACTTC; CDR3aa: CASSQGASATYEQYF
d_gene: NA; abundance: NA; j_gene: TRBJ2-7; v_gene: TRBV28; CDR3nt: TGTGCCAGCGGGAGACGCCGAAAATCCTACGAGCAGTACTTC; CDR3aa: CASGRRRKSYEQYF
d_gene: TRBD1; abundance: NA; j_gene: TRBJ2-7; v_gene: TRBV5-5; CDR3nt: TGTGCCAGCAGCATTACCCGACAGGGGGCCCACGAGCAGTACTTC; CDR3aa: CASSITRQGAHEQYF
d_gene: TRBD2; abundance: once; j_gene: TRBJ2-3; v_gene: TRBV6-1; CDR3nt: TGTGCCAGCAGTGAGTTCCCTACTAGCGCCTCGGCCGATACGCAGTATTTT; CDR3aa: CASSEFPTSASADTQYF
d_gene: TRBD2; abundance: NA; j_gene: TRBJ2-3; v_gene: TRBV4-2; CDR3nt: TGTGCCAGCAGCCAAGATCTATGGCTAGCGGGAGCTACAGATACGCAGTATTTT; CDR3aa: CASSQDLWLAGATDTQYF
d_gene: NA; abundance: NA; j_gene: TRBJ2-1; v_gene: TRBV24-1; CDR3nt: TGTGCCACTATTGGAGGTACGGGAGACAATGAGCAGTTCTTC; CDR3aa: CATIGGTGDNEQFF
d_gene: NA; abundance: NA; j_gene: TRBJ2-7; v_gene: TRBV29-1; CDR3nt: TGCAGCGTTGGCAGGGACTACGAGCAGTACTTC; CDR3aa: CSVGRDYEQYF
d_gene: NA; abundance: NA; j_gene: TRBJ2-6; v_gene: TRBV9; CDR3nt: TGTGCCAGCAGCGTTGGACAGCTCTCTGGGGCCAACGTCCTGACTTTC; CDR3aa: CASSVGQLSGANVLTF
d_gene: NA; abundance: NA; j_gene: TRBJ2-7; v_gene: TRBV4-3; CDR3nt: TGCGCCAGCAGCCAAGTTGTGTATAGGGGGACCCGGGATGCCTACGAGCAGTACTTC; CDR3aa: CASSQVVYRGTRDAYEQYF
d_gene: NA; abundance: NA; j_gene: TRBJ1-4; v_gene: TRBV7-2; CDR3nt: TGTGCCAGCAGCCCAGTAGGTGGGGGCGAGGAAAAACTGTTTTTT; CDR3aa: CASSPVGGGEEKLFF
d_gene: TRBD2; abundance: few; j_gene: TRBJ2-3; v_gene: TRBV4-3; CDR3nt: TGCGCCAGCAGCCCGCGAGGGGAGGGAAAAGATACGCAGTATTTT; CDR3aa: CASSPRGEGKDTQYF
d_gene: TRBD2; abundance: NA; j_gene: TRBJ2-1; v_gene: TRBV19; CDR3nt: TGTGCCAGTAGTCGAGCATCTAGCGGGACCTACAATGAGCAGTTCTTC; CDR3aa: CASSRASSGTYNEQFF
d_gene: TRBD2; abundance: NA; j_gene: TRBJ2-1; v_gene: TRBV5-1; CDR3nt: TGCGCCAGCAGCGAGCGGGGCAAGCAGTTCTTC; CDR3aa: CASSERGKQFF
d_gene: NA; abundance: NA; j_gene: TRBJ1-3; v_gene: TRBV3-1/TRBV3-2; CDR3nt: TGTGCCAGCAGCCTCCAAGGGCGGGCGGGAAACACCATATATTTT; CDR3aa: CASSLQGRAGNTIYF
d_gene: TRBD1; abundance: NA; j_gene: TRBJ1-1; v_gene: TRBV2; CDR3nt: TGTGCCAGCAGCCCGGGACAGGTGAACACTGAAGCTTTCTTT; CDR3aa: CASSPGQVNTEAFF